Below, 14 T cell receptor beta chains from the same sample are listed, as sequenced in a study of T cell responses to AZD1222 COVID-19 vaccine. The assay was immunoSEQ multiplex PCR, and TCRdb's table has in-frame clones only and misses some. The sample consists of 130,000 or so clones, 70% to 85% of them appearing once. Source: peripheral blood, taken 28 days after the second AZD1222 dose. The receptors derive from an adult who received the AZD1222 COVID-19 vaccine.

To note about this clone: This specimen includes other DNA sequences encoding the same CDR3. The CDR3 DNA follows: TGCGCCAGCAGCTTGGGAGGGCTGAGCACAGATACGCAGTATTTT. Its protein product is CASSLGGLSTDTQYF. The chain combines TRBV5-1 with TRBJ2-3, with D possibly TRBD2 on 5 matching bases. Germline CDR1 is SGHRS and CDR2 is YFSETQ. V dropped 0 bases and J dropped 0 bases, with 8 bases sitting between them. CDR3 size: 15 residues.

The count of this clone is one. The V call is TRBV2, the J call TRBJ1-1, with a weak D call TRBD1 (5 bases). Germline V gives CDR1 SNHLY, CDR2 FYNNEI. This CDR3 region has 13 residues. Trimming removed 6 bases at V and 0 bases at J, with 8 bases between. The CDR3 bases are TGTGCCAGCAGCGCGGACATGAACACTGAAGCTTTCTTT. It translates to CASSADMNTEAFF.

The chain is built from TRBV29-1 and TRBJ1-2, with D perhaps matching TRBD1 (6 bases). Per germline, CDR1 SQVTM and CDR2 ANQGSEA. This CDR3 region has 12 residues. Trimming removed 6 bases at V and 8 bases at J, with 16 bases between. In DNA form, the CDR3 reads TGCAGCGTAACGGAACAGGGTTTCGGCTACACCTTC. It codes for CSVTEQGFGYTF. The whole variable domain, filled in from reference TRBV29-1 and TRBJ1-2, reads SAVISQKPSRDICQRGTSLTIQCQVDSQVTMMFWYRQQPGQSLTLIATANQGSEATYESGFVIDKFPISRPNLTFSTLTVSNMSPEDSSIYLCSVTEQGFGYTFGSGTRLTVV.

Only a few counts were recorded for this clone. This chain connects TRBV27 to TRBJ2-5, with 10 nucleotides matching TRBD2. The CDR3 loop spans 16 amino acids. Germline V gene lookup returns CDR1 MNHEY and CDR2 SMNVEV (reference sequence). V was clipped by 6 bases and J by 1 base; unmatched bases: 8. The CDR3 DNA reads as TGTGCCAGCAGCCCCGAACTAGCGGGGTCCCAAGAGACCCAGTACTTC. This translates into CASSPELAGSQETQYF.

Concerning this clone itself: One junction end disagrees with the germline gene, perhaps due to a read error. CDR3 loop: CASTTDVGNTGELFF. Written as DNA, the CDR3 is TGTGCTAGCACCACCGATGTAGGAAACACCGGGGAGCTGTTTTTT. This chain joins TRBV7-7 and TRBJ2-2; no firm D call. Germline loops: CDR1 SSHAT, CDR2 FNYEAQ (reference sequence). The CDR3 contains 15 residues.

The CDR3 is CASSQERYTGELFF. DNA for the CDR3: TGCGCCAGCAGCCAAGAGAGGTACACCGGGGAGCTGTTTTTT. The V call is TRBV4-3, the J call TRBJ2-2, with unresolved D. The V gene lost 0 bases and the J gene lost 3 bases, with 5 bases spanning the gap. This CDR3 has 14 residues. Germline CDR1 and CDR2: LGHNA and YSLEER.

The CDR3 nucleotides are TGTGCCAGCCGGGGCAATTTGGGTAATCAGCCCCAGCATTTT. Amino acid sequence: CASRGNLGNQPQHF. This chain links TRBV2 with TRBJ1-5; perhaps TRBD1 as D (5 bases). The length of the CDR3 is 14 residues. V was clipped by 8 bases and J by 4 bases, with 15 bases between them. Germline CDR1 and CDR2: SNHLY and FYNNEI.

This clone was found a few times. The junction does not match germline at one end; this may be a read error. This CDR3 reads CASTLDRGKQPQHF. The DNA for the CDR3 is TGTGCCAGCACCCTGGACAGGGGCAAGCAGCCCCAGCATTTT. This chain joins TRBV6-5 and TRBJ1-5; 9 nucleotides agree with TRBD1. This CDR3 contains 14 residues. The germline V gene encodes CDR1 MNHEY and CDR2 SVGAGI.

The chain has TRBV9 and TRBJ1-2; 7 bases agree with TRBD1. Per germline, CDR1 SGDLS and CDR2 YYNGEE. This CDR3 is built from 14 residues. Trimming cost V 4 bases and J 3 bases; bases outside gene matches: 6. The CDR3 region has the DNA TGTGCCAGCAGCAAGGGGCAGGGGGACTATGGCTACACCTTC. This codes for CASSKGQGDYGYTF.

The J gene is TRBJ1-1, the V gene TRBV10-3, with a weak D call TRBD1 (6 bases). Trimming removed 3 bases from V and 5 bases from J, with 19 bases in between. Germline V gene sequence: CDR1 ENHRY, CDR2 SYGVKD. The CDR3 has 16 amino acids. CDR3: CAISERGASGGTEAFF. For the CDR3, the DNA is TGTGCCATCAGTGAAAGGGGGGCCTCGGGAGGAACTGAAGCTTTCTTT.

This clone has only a few counts. The chain has TRBV5-4 and TRBJ2-7; a weak D match, TRBD1 (9 bases). CDR1 and CDR2 (germline): SGHNT, YYREEE (reference sequence). V was clipped by 3 bases and J by 6 bases, with 19 bases between them. The CDR3 has 15 residues. Here the CDR3 DNA reads TGTGCCAGCAGCTCGGGAGGGGACAGGGTGCGCGAGCAGTACTTC. This sequence encodes CASSSGGDRVREQYF.

The V and J genes are TRBV14 and TRBJ1-2; 10 bases map to TRBD1. J lost 6 bases, V lost 1 base, and 5 bases had no gene match. This CDR3 comprises 15 residues. Germline-derived CDR1 and CDR2 are SGHDN and FVKESK. The CDR3 region has the DNA TGTGCCAGCAGCCAAGTAGGACAGGGGGTTCATGGCTACACCTTC. Protein: CASSQVGQGVHGYTF.

This chain connects TRBV28 to TRBJ2-7, with D hard to call. Germline V gene sequence: CDR1 MDHEN, CDR2 SYDVKM. Trimming took 0 bases from V and 4 from J, leaving 10 bases between them. The CDR3 extends over 14 amino acids. The chain's CDR3 is CASSLWDLAYEQYF. Written as DNA, the CDR3 is TGTGCCAGCAGTTTATGGGACCTTGCATACGAGCAGTACTTC.

This chain joins TRBV29-1 and TRBJ1-2, with 10 nucleotides matching TRBD1. Trimming removed 1 base from V and 6 bases from J; junction bases left unmatched: 5. Germline-derived CDR1 and CDR2 are SQVTM and ANQGSEA. This CDR3 has 14 amino acids. DNA for the CDR3: TGCAGCGTTGAAGGGGACAGGGGAAGAAATGGCTACACCTTC. Its translation: CSVEGDRGRNGYTF.